This T cell receptor (beta chain) was documented in a study of T cells in Graves' hyperthyroidism and ophthalmopathy. Background on the study: Peripheral blood draws took place at initial diagnosis, ahead of any treatment.

A few counts support this clonotype. Among the patients, aged 18 to 65, hyperthyroidism was newly diagnosed and had lasted under 2 months. The TCR beta CDR3 regions underwent amplification using RNA transcripts as the source. The HTBI primer set served for first-round RT-PCR of the TCR CDR3. TCRdb recomputed calls from the multiplex PCR reads with MiXCR, one row per CDR3 protein. Found here are approximately 510,000 distinct CDR3 sequences, roughly 20% of them singletons; the top ten hold 26%. The CDR3 contains 16 residues. Trimming shortened V by 3 bases and J by 3 bases, and 17 bases separated the two germline ends. The V gene's germline CDR1 is LGHDT and CDR2 YNNKEL (reference sequence).

Sequences were obtained from blood. The TCR sequence derives from a man younger than 35 with Graves' hyperthyroidism. The V and J genes are TRBV3-1 and TRBJ2-5, with D perhaps TRBD2 (5 bases). The CDR3 DNA reads TGTGCCAGCAGCCAGTCCCGAGGGCCGAGAGAAGAGACCCAGTACTTC. The encoded protein is CASSQSRGPREETQYF.